The count of the clone carrying this T cell receptor (beta chain) is one. Because the CDR3 is missing its conserved closing phenylalanine or tryptophan, this is likely a read error. The DNA is omitted, as the CDR3 cannot be located on it reliably, and the CDR3 follows TCRdb's listing. The sample originates from a study of control samples from healthy donors and cancer patients. The table came from immunoSEQ multiplex PCR; TCRdb's copy has only in-frame clones and leaves some out. Among 95,000 to 130,000 clones listed, 85% to 90% were seen once. Looked up from germline, CDR1 is LGHDT and CDR2 is YNNKEL (reference sequence). The CDR3 has 12 residues if both end residues are counted.

Sequences were obtained from blood. The chain joins TRBV3-1 (or the pseudogene TRBV3-2) to TRBJ1-2. This receptor was identified in a woman in her 70s in good health. CDR3 sequence: CANWRGTLWLHL.